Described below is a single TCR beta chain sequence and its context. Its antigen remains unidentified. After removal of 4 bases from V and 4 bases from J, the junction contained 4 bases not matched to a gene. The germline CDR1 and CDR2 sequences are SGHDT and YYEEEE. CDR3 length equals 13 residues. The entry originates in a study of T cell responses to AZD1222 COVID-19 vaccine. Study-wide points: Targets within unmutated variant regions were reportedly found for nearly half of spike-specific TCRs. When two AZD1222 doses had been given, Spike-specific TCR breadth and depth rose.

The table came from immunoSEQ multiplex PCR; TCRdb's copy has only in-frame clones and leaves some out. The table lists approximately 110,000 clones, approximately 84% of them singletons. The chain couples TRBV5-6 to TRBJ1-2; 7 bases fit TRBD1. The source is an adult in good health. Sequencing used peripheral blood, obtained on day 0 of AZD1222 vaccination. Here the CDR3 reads CASSLGQIYGYTF. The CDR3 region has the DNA TGTGCCAGCAGCCTGGGACAGATCTATGGCTACACCTTC.